The TCR beta chain described here comes from a study of beta chain features in type 1 diabetes. J lost 0 bases, V lost 7 bases, and 12 bases had no gene match. Germline values: CDR1 SNHLY, CDR2 FYNNEI. This CDR3 has 16 amino acids. A remark on this clone: Its target is unknown.

General observations from the study: Researchers report that Type 1 diabetes patients had moderately but significantly shorter TCRB CDR3s across all four CD4+ subsets.

The authors reverse transcribed all of the isolated RNA, so sequencing captured expressed TCRB transcripts. Profiled with immunoSEQ multiplex PCR; TCRdb holds only in-frame clones, not every one. This sample has roughly 53,000 clones, with roughly 39% found just once. The receptor comes from a man aged 25 to 45 with type 1 diabetes. Sequencing was performed on Tregs from blood. The V and J genes are TRBV2 and TRBJ2-7, with 7 bases matching TRBD1. The CDR3 sequence: CASTIDRVRISYEQYF. The DNA of the CDR3 is TGTGCCAGCACCATCGACAGGGTTCGTATCTCCTACGAGCAGTACTTC. The whole variable domain, remainder taken from reference TRBV2 and TRBJ2-7, is EPEVTQTPSHQVTQMGQEVILRCVPISNHLYFYWYRQILGQKVEFLVSFYNNEISEKSEIFDDQFSVERPDGSNFTLKIRSTKLEDSAMYFCASTIDRVRISYEQYFGPGTRLTVT.